This T cell receptor (beta chain) was obtained from a study of cytomegalovirus exposure and HLA in healthy donors. This clone was recorded a few times. Trimming removed 7 bases from V and 7 bases from J, with 11 bases in between. Germline CDR1 and CDR2: WNHNN and SYGVQD (reference sequence). The CDR3 contains 12 residues. 13 Jbeta primers and 60 Vbeta primers were used for the PCR. The data were produced by immunoSEQ multiplex PCR, yet TCRdb's version contains in-frame clones alone and is incomplete. This sample has about 200,000 clones, with approximately 83% found just once. Input material: PBMCs. The chain links TRBV10-1 to TRBJ2-1; D is possibly TRBD1 (5 bases). This TCR came from a boy aged 2-9 years in good health and CMV-seronegative. This chain's CDR3 is CASTNKGNEQFF. The CDR3 bases are TGCGCCAGCACCAACAAGGGGAATGAGCAGTTCTTC.